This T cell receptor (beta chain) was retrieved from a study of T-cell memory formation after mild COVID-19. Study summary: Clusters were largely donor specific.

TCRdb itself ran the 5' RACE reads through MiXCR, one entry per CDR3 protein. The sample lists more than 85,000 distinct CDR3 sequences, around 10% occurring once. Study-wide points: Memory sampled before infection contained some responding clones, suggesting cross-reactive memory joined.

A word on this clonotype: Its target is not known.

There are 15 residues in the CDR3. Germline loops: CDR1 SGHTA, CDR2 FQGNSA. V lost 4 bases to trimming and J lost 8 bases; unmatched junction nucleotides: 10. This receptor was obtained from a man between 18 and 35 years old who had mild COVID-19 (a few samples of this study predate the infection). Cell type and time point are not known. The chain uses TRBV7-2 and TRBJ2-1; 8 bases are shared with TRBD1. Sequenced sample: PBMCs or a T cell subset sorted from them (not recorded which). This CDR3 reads CASSSQTGESYEQFF. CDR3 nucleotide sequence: TGTGCCAGCAGCTCGCAGACAGGGGAATCCTATGAGCAGTTCTTC.